This record concerns one T cell receptor beta chain sequence. The antigen remains undetermined. Germline V CDR1 and CDR2: SGDLS, YYNGEE. The CDR3 is 15 residues long. V shed 0 bases, J shed 10 bases, and the junction held 7 bases outside the gene matches. This entry is derived from a study of graft-versus-host responses after intestinal transplantation. General study results and limits: Where graft-donor T cell macrochimerism was present, patients had high graft-versus-host to host-versus-graft clonal ratios in allografts.

Produced via immunoSEQ multiplex PCR; TCRdb's table is partial and in-frame only. The table has around 100,000 clones, roughly 87% seen once. The sequence came from a human donor who was the organ donor for an intestinal transplant. The chain joins TRBV9 to TRBJ2-1, with TRBD2 identical over 10 bases. Sequencing used unstimulated CD4+ T cells sorted from spleen or lymph node cells, obtained before transplant. CDR3 residues: CASSVEAGGLGEQFF. CDR3 bases: TGTGCCAGCAGCGTAGAAGCGGGGGGGCTAGGGGAGCAGTTCTTC.